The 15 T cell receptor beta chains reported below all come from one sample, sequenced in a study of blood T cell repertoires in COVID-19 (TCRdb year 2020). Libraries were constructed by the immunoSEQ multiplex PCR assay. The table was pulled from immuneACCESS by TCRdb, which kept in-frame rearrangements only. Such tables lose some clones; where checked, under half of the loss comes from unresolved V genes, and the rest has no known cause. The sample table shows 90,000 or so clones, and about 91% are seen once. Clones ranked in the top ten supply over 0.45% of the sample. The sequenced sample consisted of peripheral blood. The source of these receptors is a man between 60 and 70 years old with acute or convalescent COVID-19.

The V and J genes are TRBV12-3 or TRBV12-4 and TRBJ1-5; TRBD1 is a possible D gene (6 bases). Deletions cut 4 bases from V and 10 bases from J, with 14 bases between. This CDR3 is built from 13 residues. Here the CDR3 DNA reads TGTGCCAGCAGTTCCGCATCACAGGGACCCCAGCATTTT. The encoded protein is CASSSASQGPQHF.

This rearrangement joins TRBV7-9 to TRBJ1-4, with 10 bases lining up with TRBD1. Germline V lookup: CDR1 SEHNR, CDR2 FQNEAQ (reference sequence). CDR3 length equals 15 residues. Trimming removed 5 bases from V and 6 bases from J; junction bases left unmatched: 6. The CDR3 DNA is TGTGCCAGCAGCCTTTCGGACAGGGGGTATGAAAAACTGTTTTTT. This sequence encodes CASSLSDRGYEKLFF.

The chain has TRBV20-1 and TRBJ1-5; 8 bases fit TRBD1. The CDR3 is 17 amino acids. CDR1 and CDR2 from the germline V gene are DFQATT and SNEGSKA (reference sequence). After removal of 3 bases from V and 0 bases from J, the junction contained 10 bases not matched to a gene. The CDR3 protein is CSASSGGAQYSNQPQHF. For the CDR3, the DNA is TGCAGTGCTAGTTCAGGGGGCGCTCAGTATAGCAATCAGCCCCAGCATTTT.

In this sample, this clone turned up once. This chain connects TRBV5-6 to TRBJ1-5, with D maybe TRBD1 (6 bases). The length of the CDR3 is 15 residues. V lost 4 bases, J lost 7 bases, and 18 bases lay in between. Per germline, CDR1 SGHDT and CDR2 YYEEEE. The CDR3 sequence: CASSIFRDTKQPQHF. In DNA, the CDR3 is TGTGCCAGCAGCATATTCCGGGACACGAAACAGCCCCAGCATTTT.

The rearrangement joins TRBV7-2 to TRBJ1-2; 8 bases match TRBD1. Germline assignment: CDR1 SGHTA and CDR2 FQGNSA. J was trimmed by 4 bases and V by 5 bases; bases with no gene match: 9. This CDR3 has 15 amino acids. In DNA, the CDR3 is TGTGCCAGCAGCCCCAGAATGACAGGGGTCTATGGCTACACCTTC. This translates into CASSPRMTGVYGYTF.

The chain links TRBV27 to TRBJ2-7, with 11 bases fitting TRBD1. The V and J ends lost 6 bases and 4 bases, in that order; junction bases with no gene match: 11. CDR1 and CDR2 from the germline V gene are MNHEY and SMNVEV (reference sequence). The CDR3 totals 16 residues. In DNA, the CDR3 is TGTGCCAGCAGCCAGTCAGCCGGGACAGGGGGTTACGAGCAGTACTTC. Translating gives CASSQSAGTGGYEQYF.

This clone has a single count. For the CDR3, the DNA is TGTGCCAGCAGACCTGACAGGGGTGGTCAGCCCCAGCATTTT. Its translation is CASRPDRGGQPQHF. The chain carries TRBV6-5 and TRBJ1-5; 8 bases match TRBD1. Germline trimming cut 6 bases from V and 6 bases from J; bases unmatched to any gene: 7. CDR1 is MNHEY and CDR2 is SVGAGI in the germline V gene. CDR3 length equals 14 residues.

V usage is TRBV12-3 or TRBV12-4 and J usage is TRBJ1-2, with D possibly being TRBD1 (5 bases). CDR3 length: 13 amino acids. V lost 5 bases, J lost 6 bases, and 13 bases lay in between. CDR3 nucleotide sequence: TGTGCCAGCAGTCCTAACCAGGGCCATGGCTACACCTTC. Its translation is CASSPNQGHGYTF.

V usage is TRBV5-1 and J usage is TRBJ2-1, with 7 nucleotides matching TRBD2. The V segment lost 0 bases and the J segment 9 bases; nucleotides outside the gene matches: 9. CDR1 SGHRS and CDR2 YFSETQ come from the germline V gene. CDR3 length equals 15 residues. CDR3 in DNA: TGCGCCAGCAGCTTGGGCGGGAGACCTATCAGTGAGCAGTTCTTC. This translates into CASSLGGRPISEQFF. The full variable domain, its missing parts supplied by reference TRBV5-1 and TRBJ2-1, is KAGVTQTPRYLIKTRGQQVTLSCSPISGHRSVSWYQQTPGQGLQFLFEYFSETQRNKGNFPGRFSGRQFSNSRSEMNVSTLELGDSALYLCASSLGGRPISEQFFGPGTRLTVL.

CDR3 sequence: CASSSTGGGGSPLHF. CDR3 nucleotide sequence: TGTGCCAGCTCATCGACAGGGGGCGGGGGCTCACCCCTCCACTTT. The V and J genes are TRBV18 and TRBJ1-6, with 10 positions matching TRBD1. The CDR3 covers 15 residues. CDR1 and CDR2 from the germline V gene are KGHSH and LQKENI. V lost 5 bases to trimming and J lost 10 bases; unmatched junction nucleotides: 8.

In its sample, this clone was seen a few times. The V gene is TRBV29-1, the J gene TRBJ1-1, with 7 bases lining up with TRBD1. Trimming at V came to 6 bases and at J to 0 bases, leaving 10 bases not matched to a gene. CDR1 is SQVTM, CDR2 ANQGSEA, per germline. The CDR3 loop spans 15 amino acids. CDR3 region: CSVKGGRDMNTEAFF. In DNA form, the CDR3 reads TGCAGCGTCAAAGGGGGCAGGGATATGAACACTGAAGCTTTCTTT. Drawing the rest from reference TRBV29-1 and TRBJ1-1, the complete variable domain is SAVISQKPSRDICQRGTSLTIQCQVDSQVTMMFWYRQQPGQSLTLIATANQGSEATYESGFVIDKFPISRPNLTFSTLTVSNMSPEDSSIYLCSVKGGRDMNTEAFFGQGTRLTVV.

CDR3 nucleotides: TGCGCCAGCAGCCGGGACACACAAGAGACCCAGTACTTC. Translated: CASSRDTQETQYF. The chain uses TRBV5-1 and TRBJ2-5, with D possibly being TRBD1 (6 bases). The V gene's germline CDR1 is SGHRS and CDR2 YFSETQ. This CDR3 spans 13 amino acids. V dropped 4 bases and J dropped 2 bases, with 9 bases sitting between them. Full variable domain (missing parts from reference TRBV5-1 and TRBJ2-5): KAGVTQTPRYLIKTRGQQVTLSCSPISGHRSVSWYQQTPGQGLQFLFEYFSETQRNKGNFPGRFSGRQFSNSRSEMNVSTLELGDSALYLCASSRDTQETQYFGPGTRLLVL.

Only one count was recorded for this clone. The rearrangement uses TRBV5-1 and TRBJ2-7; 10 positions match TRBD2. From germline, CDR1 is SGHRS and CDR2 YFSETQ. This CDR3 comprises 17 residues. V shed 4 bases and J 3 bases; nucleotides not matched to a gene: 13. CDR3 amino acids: CASSLGVTSGEIYEQYF. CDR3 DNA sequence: TGCGCCAGCAGCCTTGGAGTCACTAGCGGGGAGATCTACGAGCAGTACTTC.

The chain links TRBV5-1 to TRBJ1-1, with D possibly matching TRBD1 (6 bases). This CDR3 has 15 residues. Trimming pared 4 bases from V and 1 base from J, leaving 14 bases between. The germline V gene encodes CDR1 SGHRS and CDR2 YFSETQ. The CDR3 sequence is CASSGNRDSNTEAFF. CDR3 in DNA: TGCGCCAGCAGCGGAAACAGGGATTCGAACACTGAAGCTTTCTTT.

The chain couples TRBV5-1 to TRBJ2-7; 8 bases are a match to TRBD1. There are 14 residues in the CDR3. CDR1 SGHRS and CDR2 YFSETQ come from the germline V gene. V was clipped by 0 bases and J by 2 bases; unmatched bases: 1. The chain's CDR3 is CASSLEQGAYEQYF. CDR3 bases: TGCGCCAGCAGCTTGGAACAGGGGGCCTACGAGCAGTACTTC.